This T cell receptor (beta chain) stems from a study of T cell responses to AZD1222 COVID-19 vaccine. Libraries were prepared by immunoSEQ multiplex PCR; TCRdb keeps only in-frame clonotypes and omits some of them. The sample records more than 100,000 clones, roughly 87% being singletons. A single count supports this clone. The antigen is unknown. Study-level results: Mapped onto spike, vaccine-associated CD4 TCRs spanned it and were dominant at 160-218 and 743-854.

Trimming took off 10 bases at V and 4 bases at J, with 17 bases between the two ends. The length of the CDR3 is 13 residues. Germline V gene data show CDR1 as ENHRY and CDR2 as SYGVKD. The origin of this receptor is an adult in good health. V and J are TRBV10-3 and TRBJ2-7; D is perhaps TRBD2 (6 bases). This specimen was peripheral blood, taken on day 0 of AZD1222 vaccination. This CDR3 reads CATSRDSAYEQYF. For the CDR3, the DNA is TGTGCCACTTCCCGGGACTCTGCGTACGAGCAGTACTTC.